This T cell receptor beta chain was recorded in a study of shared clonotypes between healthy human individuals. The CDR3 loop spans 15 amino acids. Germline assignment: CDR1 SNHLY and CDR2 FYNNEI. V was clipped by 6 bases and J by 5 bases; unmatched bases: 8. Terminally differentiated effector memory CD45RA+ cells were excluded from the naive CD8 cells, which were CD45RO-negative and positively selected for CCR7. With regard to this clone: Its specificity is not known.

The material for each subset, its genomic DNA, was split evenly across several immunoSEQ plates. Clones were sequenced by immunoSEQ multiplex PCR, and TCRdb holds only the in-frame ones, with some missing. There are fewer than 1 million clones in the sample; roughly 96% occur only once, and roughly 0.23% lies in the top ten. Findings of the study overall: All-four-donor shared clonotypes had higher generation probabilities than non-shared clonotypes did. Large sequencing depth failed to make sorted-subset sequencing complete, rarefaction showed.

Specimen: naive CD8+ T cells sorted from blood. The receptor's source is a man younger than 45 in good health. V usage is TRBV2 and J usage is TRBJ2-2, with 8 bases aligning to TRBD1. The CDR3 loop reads CASSSGQEGTGELFF. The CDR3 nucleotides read TGTGCCAGCAGCTCGGGACAGGAGGGGACCGGGGAGCTGTTTTTT.